Detailed here is one T cell receptor beta chain. The CDR3 totals 13 residues. Trimming removed 6 bases from V and 2 bases from J, with 10 bases in between. Per the germline V gene, CDR1 is KGHSH and CDR2 is LQKENI. This entry is derived from a study of blood T cell repertoires in COVID-19. Overall study: Both acute and convalescent COVID-19 samples were obtained from the United States, Italy and Spain.

Libraries were prepared by immunoSEQ multiplex PCR; TCRdb keeps only in-frame clonotypes and omits some of them. The sample consists of about 78,000 clones, around 91% of them appearing once. The receptor was isolated from a woman aged 45-60 years in a cohort sampled during active COVID-19. The V gene is TRBV18, the J gene TRBJ1-2; D is undetermined. Material: peripheral blood. The CDR3 reads CASSPESNYGYTF. The CDR3 DNA reads TGTGCCAGCTCGCCGGAGTCGAACTATGGCTACACCTTC.